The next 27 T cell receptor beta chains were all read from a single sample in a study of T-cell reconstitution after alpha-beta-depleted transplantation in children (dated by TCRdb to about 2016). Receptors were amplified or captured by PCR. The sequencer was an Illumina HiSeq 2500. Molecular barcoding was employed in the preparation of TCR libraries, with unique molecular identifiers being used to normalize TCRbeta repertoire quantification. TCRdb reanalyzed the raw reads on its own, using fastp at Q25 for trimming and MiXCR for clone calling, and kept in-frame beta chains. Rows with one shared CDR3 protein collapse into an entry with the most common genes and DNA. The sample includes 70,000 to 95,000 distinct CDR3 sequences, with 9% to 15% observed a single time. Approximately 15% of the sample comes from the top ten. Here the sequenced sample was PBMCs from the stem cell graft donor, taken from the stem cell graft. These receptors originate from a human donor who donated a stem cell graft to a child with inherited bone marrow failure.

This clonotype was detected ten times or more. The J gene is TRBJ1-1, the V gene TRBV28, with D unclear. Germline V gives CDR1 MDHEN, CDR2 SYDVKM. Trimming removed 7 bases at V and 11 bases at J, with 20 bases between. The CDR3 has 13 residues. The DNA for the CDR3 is TGTGCCAGCACCAGCCACACGGCCGTTTTTGCTTTCTTT. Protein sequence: CASTSHTAVFAFF.

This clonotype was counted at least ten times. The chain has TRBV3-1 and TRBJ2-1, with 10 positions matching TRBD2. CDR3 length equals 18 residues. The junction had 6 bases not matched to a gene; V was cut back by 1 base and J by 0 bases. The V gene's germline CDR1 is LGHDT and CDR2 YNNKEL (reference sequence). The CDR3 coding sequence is TGTGCCAGCAGCCAAGTGAATAGACTAGCGGGCTCCTACAATGAGCAGTTCTTC. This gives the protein CASSQVNRLAGSYNEQFF.

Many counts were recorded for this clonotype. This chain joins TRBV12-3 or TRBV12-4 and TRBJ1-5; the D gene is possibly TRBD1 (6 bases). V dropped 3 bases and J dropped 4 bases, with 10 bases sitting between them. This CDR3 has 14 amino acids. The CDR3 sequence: CASSFQGPNQPQHF. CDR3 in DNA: TGTGCCAGCAGTTTCCAGGGGCCAAATCAGCCCCAGCATTTT.

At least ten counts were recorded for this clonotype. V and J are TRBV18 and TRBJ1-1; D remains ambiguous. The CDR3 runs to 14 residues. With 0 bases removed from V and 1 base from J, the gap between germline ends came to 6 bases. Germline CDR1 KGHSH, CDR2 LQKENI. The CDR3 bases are TGTGCCAGCTCACCACCGGGTGAGAACACTGAAGCTTTCTTT. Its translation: CASSPPGENTEAFF. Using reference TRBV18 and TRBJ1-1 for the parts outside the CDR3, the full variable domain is NAGVMQNPRHLVRRRGQEARLRCSPMKGHSHVYWYRQLPEEGLKFMVYLQKENIIDESGMPKERFSAEFPKEGPSILRIQQVVRGDSAAYFCASSPPGENTEAFFGQGTRLTVV.

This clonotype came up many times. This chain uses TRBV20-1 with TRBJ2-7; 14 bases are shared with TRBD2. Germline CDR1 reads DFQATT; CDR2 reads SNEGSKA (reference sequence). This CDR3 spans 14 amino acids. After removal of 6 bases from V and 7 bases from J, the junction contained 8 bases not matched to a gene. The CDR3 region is CSARTSGGSPEQYF. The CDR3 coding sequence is TGCAGTGCGCGGACTAGCGGGGGGTCCCCGGAGCAGTACTTC.

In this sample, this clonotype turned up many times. The chain's CDR3 is CASSDPSSYNEQFF. CDR3 nucleotide sequence: TGTGCCAGCAGTGACCCGAGCTCCTACAATGAGCAGTTCTTC. V gene TRBV25-1 combines with J gene TRBJ2-1; D unclear. This CDR3 is 14 amino acids long. The germline gives CDR1 MGHDK, CDR2 SYGVNS. V was pared by 3 bases and J by 0 bases, with 6 bases between.

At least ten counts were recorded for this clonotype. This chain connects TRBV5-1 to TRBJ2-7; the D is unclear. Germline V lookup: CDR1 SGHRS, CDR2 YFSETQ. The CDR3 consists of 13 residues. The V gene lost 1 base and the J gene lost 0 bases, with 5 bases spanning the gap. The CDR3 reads CASSLSASYEQYF. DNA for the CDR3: TGCGCCAGCAGCTTGTCTGCCTCCTACGAGCAGTACTTC.

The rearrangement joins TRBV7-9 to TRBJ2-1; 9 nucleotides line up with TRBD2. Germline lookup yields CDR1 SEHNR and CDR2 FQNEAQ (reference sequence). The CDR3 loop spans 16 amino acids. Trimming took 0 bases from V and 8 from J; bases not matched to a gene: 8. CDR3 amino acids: CASSLALAGVRDEQFF. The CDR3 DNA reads TGTGCCAGCAGCTTAGCATTAGCGGGAGTAAGGGATGAGCAGTTCTTC.

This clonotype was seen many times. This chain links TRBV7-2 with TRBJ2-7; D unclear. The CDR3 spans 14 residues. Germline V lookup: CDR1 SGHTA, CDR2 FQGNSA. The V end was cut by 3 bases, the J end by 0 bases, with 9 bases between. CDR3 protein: CASSFRISSYEQYF. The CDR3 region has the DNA TGTGCCAGCAGCTTCAGGATCAGCTCCTACGAGCAGTACTTC.

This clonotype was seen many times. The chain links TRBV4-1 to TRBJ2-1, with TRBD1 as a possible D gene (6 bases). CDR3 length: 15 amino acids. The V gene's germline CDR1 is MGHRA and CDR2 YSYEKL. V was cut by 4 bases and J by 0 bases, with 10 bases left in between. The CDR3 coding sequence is TGCGCCAGCAGCCTCACAGGGAACTCCTACAATGAGCAGTTCTTC. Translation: CASSLTGNSYNEQFF.

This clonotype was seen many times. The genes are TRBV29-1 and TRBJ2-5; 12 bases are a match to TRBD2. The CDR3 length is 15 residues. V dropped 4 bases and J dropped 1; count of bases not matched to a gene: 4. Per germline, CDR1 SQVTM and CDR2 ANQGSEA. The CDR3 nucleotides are TGCAGCGTTGGTCTAGCGGGAGGGATCCAAGAGACCCAGTACTTC. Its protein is CSVGLAGGIQETQYF.

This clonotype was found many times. The CDR3 nucleotides are TGTGCCAGCAGTTACGTAGGAATATCCTACGAGCAGTACTTC. Translation gives CASSYVGISYEQYF. The chain joins TRBV6-2 or TRBV6-3 to TRBJ2-7; no definite D call. V shed 2 bases and J shed 1 base, with 9 bases lying between them. The germline V gene encodes CDR1 MNHEY and CDR2 SVGEGT. The CDR3 is made up of 14 amino acids.

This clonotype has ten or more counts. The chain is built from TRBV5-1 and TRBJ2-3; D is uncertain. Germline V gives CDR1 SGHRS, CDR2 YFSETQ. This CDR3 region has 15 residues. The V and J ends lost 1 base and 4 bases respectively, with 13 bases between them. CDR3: CASSLSTYGSDTQYF. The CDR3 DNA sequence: TGCGCCAGCAGCTTGAGTACCTACGGATCAGATACGCAGTATTTT.

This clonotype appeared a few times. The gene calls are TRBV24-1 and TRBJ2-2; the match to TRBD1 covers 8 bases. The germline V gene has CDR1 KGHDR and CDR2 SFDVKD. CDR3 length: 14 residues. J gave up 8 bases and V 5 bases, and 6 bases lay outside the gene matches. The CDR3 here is CATSGTGQTGELFF. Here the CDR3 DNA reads TGTGCCACCAGTGGGACAGGGCAAACTGGGGAGCTGTTTTTT.

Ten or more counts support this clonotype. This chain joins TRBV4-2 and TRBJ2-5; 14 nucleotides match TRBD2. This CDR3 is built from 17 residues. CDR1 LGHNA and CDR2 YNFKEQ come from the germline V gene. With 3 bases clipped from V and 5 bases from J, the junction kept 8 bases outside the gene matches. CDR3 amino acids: CASSQATSGGAGETQYF. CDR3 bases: TGTGCCAGCAGCCAGGCGACTAGCGGGGGGGCAGGGGAGACCCAGTACTTC.

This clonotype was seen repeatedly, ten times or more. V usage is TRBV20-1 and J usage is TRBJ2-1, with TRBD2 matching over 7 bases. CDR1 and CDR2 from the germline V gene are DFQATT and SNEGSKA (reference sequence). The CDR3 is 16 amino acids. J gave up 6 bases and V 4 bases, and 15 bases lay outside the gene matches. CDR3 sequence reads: CSATFMPRLASNEQFF. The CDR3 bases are TGCAGTGCTACGTTTATGCCGAGACTAGCTTCCAATGAGCAGTTCTTC.

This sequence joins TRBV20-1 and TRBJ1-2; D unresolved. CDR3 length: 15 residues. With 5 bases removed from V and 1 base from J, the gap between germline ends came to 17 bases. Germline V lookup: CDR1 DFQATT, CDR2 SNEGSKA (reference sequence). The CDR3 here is CSAPLMSSFNYGYTF. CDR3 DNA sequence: TGCAGTGCTCCCTTAATGAGCAGTTTTAACTATGGCTACACCTTC.

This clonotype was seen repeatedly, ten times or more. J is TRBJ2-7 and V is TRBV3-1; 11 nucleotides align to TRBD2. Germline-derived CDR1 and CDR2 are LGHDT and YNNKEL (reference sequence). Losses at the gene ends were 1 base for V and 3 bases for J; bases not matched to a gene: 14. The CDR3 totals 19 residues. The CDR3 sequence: CASSQGSRLAGGRFYEQYF. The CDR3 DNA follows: TGTGCCAGCAGCCAAGGTTCGCGTCTAGCGGGAGGCCGATTCTACGAGCAGTACTTC.

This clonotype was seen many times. The DNA for the CDR3 is TGCAGCGTCCGGACTAGCGGGAGGTACGAGCAGTACTTC. Translation gives CSVRTSGRYEQYF. The V and J genes are TRBV29-1 and TRBJ2-7; TRBD2 agrees at 14 bases. CDR1 is SQVTM, CDR2 ANQGSEA, per germline. The CDR3 runs 13 residues. V was pared by 6 bases and J by 4 bases, with 2 bases of the junction left unmatched.

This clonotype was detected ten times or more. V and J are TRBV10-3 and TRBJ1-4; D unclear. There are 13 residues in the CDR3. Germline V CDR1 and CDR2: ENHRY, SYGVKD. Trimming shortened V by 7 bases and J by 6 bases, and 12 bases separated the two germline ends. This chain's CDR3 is CAIKRALDEKLFF. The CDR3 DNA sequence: TGTGCCATCAAAAGGGCCCTGGATGAAAAACTGTTTTTT.

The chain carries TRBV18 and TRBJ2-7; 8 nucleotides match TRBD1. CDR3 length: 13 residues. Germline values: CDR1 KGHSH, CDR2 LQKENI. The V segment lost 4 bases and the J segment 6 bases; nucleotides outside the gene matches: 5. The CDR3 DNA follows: TGTGCCAGCTCACTGGACAGGGAGGCCGAGCAGTACTTC. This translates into CASSLDREAEQYF.

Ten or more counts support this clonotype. In DNA form, the CDR3 reads TGTGCCAGCAGCTTAGAGGGGAACAATGAGCAGTTCTTC. As protein: CASSLEGNNEQFF. The V gene is TRBV7-2, the J gene TRBJ2-1, with D maybe TRBD1 (5 bases). This CDR3 comprises 13 residues. CDR1 SGHTA and CDR2 FQGNSA come from the germline V gene. V was clipped by 1 base and J by 5 bases, with 6 bases between them. Full variable domain (rest looked up from reference TRBV7-2 and TRBJ2-1): GAGVSQSPSNKVTEKGKDVELRCDPISGHTALYWYRQSLGQGLEFLIYFQGNSAPDKSGLPSDRFSAERTGGSVSTLTIQRTQQEDSAVYLCASSLEGNNEQFFGPGTRLTVL.

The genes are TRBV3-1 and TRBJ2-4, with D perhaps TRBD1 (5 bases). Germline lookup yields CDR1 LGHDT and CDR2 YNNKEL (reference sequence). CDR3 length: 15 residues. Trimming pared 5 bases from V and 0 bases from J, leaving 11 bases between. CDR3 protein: CASSTGVLAKNIQYF. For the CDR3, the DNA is TGTGCCAGCAGCACAGGAGTATTAGCCAAAAACATTCAGTACTTC.

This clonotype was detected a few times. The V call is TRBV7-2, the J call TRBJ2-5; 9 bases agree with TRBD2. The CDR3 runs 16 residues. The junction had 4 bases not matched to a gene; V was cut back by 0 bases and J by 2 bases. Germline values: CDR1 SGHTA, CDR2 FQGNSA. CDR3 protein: CASSLAVLAGQETQYF. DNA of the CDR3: TGTGCCAGCAGCTTAGCGGTTCTAGCGGGGCAAGAGACCCAGTACTTC.

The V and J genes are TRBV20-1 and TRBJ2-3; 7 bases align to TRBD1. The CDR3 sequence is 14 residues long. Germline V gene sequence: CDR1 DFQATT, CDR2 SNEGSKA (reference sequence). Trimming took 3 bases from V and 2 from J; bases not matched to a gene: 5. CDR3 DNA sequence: TGCAGTGCTAGGGTAGGGGGCTACACAGATACGCAGTATTTT. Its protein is CSARVGGYTDTQYF.

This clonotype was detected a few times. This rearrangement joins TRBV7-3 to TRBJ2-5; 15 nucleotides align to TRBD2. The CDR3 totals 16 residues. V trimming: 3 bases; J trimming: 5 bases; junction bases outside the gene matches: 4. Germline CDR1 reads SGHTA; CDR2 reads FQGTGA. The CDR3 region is CASSLGLAGGGETQYF. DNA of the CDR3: TGTGCCAGCAGCTTGGGACTAGCGGGGGGCGGGGAGACCCAGTACTTC.

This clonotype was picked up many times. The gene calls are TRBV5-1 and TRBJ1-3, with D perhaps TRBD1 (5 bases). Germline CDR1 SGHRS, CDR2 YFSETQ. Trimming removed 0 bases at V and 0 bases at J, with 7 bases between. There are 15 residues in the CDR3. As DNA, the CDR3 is TGCGCCAGCAGCTTGGTTGGGGGCTCTGGAAACACCATATATTTT. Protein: CASSLVGGSGNTIYF.